What follows is one T cell receptor beta chain and its context. The data are from a study of tumor and adjacent non-tumor tissue in lung cancer. RNA was extracted from bulk tissue without any cell sorting. This non-tumor lung sample came from over 3 cm beyond the tumor edge. Looked up from germline, CDR1 is LGHNA and CDR2 is YNFKEQ. This CDR3 spans 18 amino acids. With 2 bases clipped from V and 10 bases from J, the junction kept 15 bases outside the gene matches. Three rounds of nested PCR, following a modified ARM-PCR protocol, produced the TCRbeta library. TCRdb processed the multiplex PCR reads anew with MiXCR; each CDR3 protein has one entry. The sample has roughly 70,000 distinct CDR3 sequences; roughly 75% are singletons.

This TCR was sampled from a woman aged 45 to 65 with non-small cell lung cancer. The sample was distant non-tumor lung tissue. The chain carries TRBV4-2 and TRBJ2-1; TRBD2 matches 12 bases. The CDR3 protein is CASSQSIMTSGRTSEQFF. For the CDR3, the DNA is TGTGCCAGCAGCCAATCCATAATGACTAGCGGGAGAACCTCAGAGCAGTTCTTC.